The rows below give T cell receptor beta chains drawn from one sample of a study of blood T cell repertoires in COVID-19. TCRdb's table, derived via immunoSEQ multiplex PCR, lists solely in-frame clones and lacks some. The sample records under 300,000 clones, roughly 86% being singletons. The specimen sequenced was peripheral blood. The receptor set was obtained from a woman aged 25 to 39 with acute or convalescent COVID-19. Both conserved end residues are part of each CDR3. D genes are given only for firm matches. Expanded clones get a size class; other rows say once, few or many, or leave the size out.

D: TRBD2
V: TRBV2
J: TRBJ2-3
size: NA
CDR3: CASAPLAGVRDTQYF
DNA: TGTGCCAGCGCACCCCTAGCGGGAGTCAGAGATACGCAGTATTTT

D: TRBD1
V: TRBV11-3
J: TRBJ2-5
size: once
CDR3: CASRDRDRGQETQYF
DNA: TGTGCCAGCCGAGACCGGGACAGGGGGCAGGAGACCCAGTACTTC

D: NA
V: TRBV12-3/TRBV12-4
J: TRBJ1-2
size: NA
CDR3: CASSLETLGGYTF
DNA: TGTGCCAGCAGCCTAGAGACCCTCGGTGGCTACACCTTC

D: NA
V: TRBV11-2
J: TRBJ1-1
size: NA
CDR3: CASSLGLRMNTEAFF
DNA: TGTGCCAGCAGCTTAGGACTACGCATGAACACTGAAGCTTTCTTT

D: NA
V: TRBV30
J: TRBJ1-6
size: NA
CDR3: CAWSWSGTVNNSPLHF
DNA: TGTGCCTGGAGTTGGTCAGGAACGGTCAATAATTCACCCCTCCACTTT

D: TRBD1
V: TRBV30
J: TRBJ2-7
size: NA
CDR3: CAWRGDRAEQYF
DNA: TGTGCCTGGAGGGGGGACAGGGCCGAGCAGTACTTC

D: TRBD2
V: TRBV13
J: TRBJ2-7
size: NA
CDR3: CASSLWRGSPYEQYF
DNA: TGTGCCAGCAGCTTATGGCGGGGGTCTCCCTACGAGCAGTACTTC

D: NA
V: TRBV11-3
J: TRBJ2-3
size: NA
CDR3: CASSIGLPDTQYF
DNA: TGTGCCAGCAGCATTGGGCTACCAGATACGCAGTATTTT

D: TRBD2
V: TRBV12-5
J: TRBJ2-2
size: few
CDR3: CASGGTSGRLGTGELFF
DNA: TGTGCTAGTGGTGGGACTAGCGGGAGGTTAGGCACCGGGGAGCTGTTTTTT

D: TRBD2
V: TRBV19
J: TRBJ2-1
size: NA
CDR3: CASSIPLAGEYNEQFF
DNA: TGTGCCAGTAGTATACCGTTAGCGGGAGAATACAATGAGCAGTTCTTC

D: TRBD1
V: TRBV27
J: TRBJ1-3
size: NA
CDR3: CASRGTGGFGGNTIYF
DNA: TGTGCCAGCAGAGGGACAGGGGGTTTCGGTGGAAACACCATATATTTT

D: TRBD2
V: TRBV4-1
J: TRBJ2-3
size: NA
CDR3: CASSQDQREPRDTQYF
DNA: TGCGCCAGCAGCCAAGATCAGCGGGAGCCCAGGGATACGCAGTATTTT

D: NA
V: TRBV6-2/TRBV6-3
J: TRBJ2-5
size: NA
CDR3: CASSYLRTGPGGTQYF
DNA: TGTGCCAGCAGTTATTTACGGACAGGCCCCGGGGGGACCCAGTACTTC

D: TRBD2
V: TRBV7-9
J: TRBJ2-3
size: NA
CDR3: CASSVLAAFQRETDTQYF
DNA: TGTGCCAGCAGCGTACTAGCGGCGTTCCAAAGGGAGACAGATACGCAGTATTTT

D: TRBD2
V: TRBV30
J: TRBJ2-7
size: NA
CDR3: CAGTILAGGSSYEQYF
DNA: TGTGCCGGAACGATACTAGCGGGAGGGAGCTCCTACGAGCAGTACTTC

D: NA
V: TRBV6-2/TRBV6-3
J: TRBJ1-1
size: NA
CDR3: CASSYPIITLNTEAFF
DNA: TGTGCCAGCAGTTACCCTATCATCACCCTGAACACTGAAGCTTTCTTT

D: TRBD2
V: TRBV9
J: TRBJ2-1
size: few
CDR3: CASSASGINEQFF
DNA: TGTGCCAGCAGTGCTAGCGGGATCAATGAGCAGTTCTTC

D: NA
V: TRBV18
J: TRBJ2-6
size: NA
CDR3: CASSPGGSGANVLTF
DNA: TGTGCCAGCTCACCCGGGGGCTCTGGGGCCAACGTCCTGACTTTC

D: TRBD2
V: TRBV13
J: TRBJ2-7
size: NA
CDR3: CASTHQSGVSPYEQYF
DNA: TGTGCCAGCACCCATCAGAGCGGGGTCTCCCCCTACGAGCAGTACTTC

D: NA
V: TRBV6-1
J: TRBJ1-4
size: NA
CDR3: CASSRQVGNEKLFF
DNA: TGTGCCAGCAGTAGACAGGTGGGGAATGAAAAACTGTTTTTT

D: TRBD1
V: TRBV5-4
J: TRBJ2-7
size: NA
CDR3: CASSLDRGRVDPYF
DNA: TGTGCCAGCAGTCTGGACAGGGGACGCGTCGATCCGTACTTC

D: TRBD2
V: TRBV14
J: TRBJ2-1
size: NA
CDR3: CASSLSRLAADDNEQFF
DNA: TGTGCCAGCAGCCTAAGCAGGCTAGCGGCCGACGACAATGAGCAGTTCTTC

D: TRBD2
V: TRBV10-3
J: TRBJ2-7
size: NA
CDR3: CAAAGASYEQYF
DNA: TGTGCCGCAGCGGGAGCCTCCTACGAGCAGTACTTC

D: NA
V: TRBV6-1
J: TRBJ2-5
size: NA
CDR3: CATRGPGVQETQYF
DNA: TGTGCCACCCGGGGTCCGGGGGTACAAGAGACCCAGTACTTC

D: TRBD1
V: TRBV7-2
J: TRBJ2-7
size: NA
CDR3: CASSRDRVREQYF
DNA: TGTGCCAGCAGCCGGGACAGGGTACGGGAGCAGTACTTC

D: TRBD2
V: TRBV24-1
J: TRBJ2-1
size: once
CDR3: CAAGGRSNEQFF
DNA: TGTGCCGCGGGGGGCAGAAGCAATGAGCAGTTCTTC

D: NA
V: TRBV30
J: TRBJ1-3
size: NA
CDR3: CAWSAARSRNTIYF
DNA: TGTGCCTGGAGTGCAGCCAGGTCGAGAAACACCATATATTTT

D: NA
V: TRBV6-4
J: TRBJ2-1
size: many
CDR3: CASSDSKVRDINEQFF
DNA: TGTGCCAGCAGTGACTCGAAGGTGCGGGATATTAATGAGCAGTTCTTC

D: NA
V: TRBV18
J: TRBJ2-7
size: few
CDR3: CASSTDTYSEQYF
DNA: TGTGCCAGCTCAACGGACACCTATAGCGAGCAGTACTTC

D: TRBD1
V: TRBV9
J: TRBJ1-3
size: NA
CDR3: CASSPRTGHPPLRGNTIYF
DNA: TGTGCCAGCAGCCCGAGGACAGGCCATCCCCCTTTGAGAGGAAACACCATATATTTT

D: TRBD2
V: TRBV28
J: TRBJ2-1
size: NA
CDR3: CASNTGGYNEQFF
DNA: TGTGCCAGCAACACGGGAGGGTACAATGAGCAGTTCTTC

D: NA
V: TRBV4-3
J: TRBJ1-3
size: NA
CDR3: CASSQDGGSGNTIYF
DNA: TGCGCCAGCAGCCAAGACGGCGGCTCTGGAAACACCATATATTTT

D: TRBD1
V: TRBV5-1
J: TRBJ1-2
size: NA
CDR3: CASSSVQGGYGYTF
DNA: TGCGCCAGCAGCTCCGTACAGGGGGGCTATGGCTACACCTTC

D: NA
V: TRBV3-1/TRBV3-2
J: TRBJ1-2
size: NA
CDR3: CASSQPSRGVYGYTF
DNA: TGTGCCAGCAGCCAACCCTCCCGGGGGGTCTATGGCTACACCTTC

D: TRBD1
V: TRBV19
J: TRBJ1-1
size: NA
CDR3: CASSLGTGRNTEAFF
DNA: TGTGCCAGTAGTCTAGGGACAGGGAGGAACACTGAAGCTTTCTTT

D: TRBD2
V: TRBV27
J: TRBJ2-7
size: NA
CDR3: CASSFGGGEQYF
DNA: TGTGCCAGCAGTTTCGGGGGGGGAGAGCAGTACTTC

D: NA
V: TRBV7-8
J: TRBJ1-1
size: NA
CDR3: CASSLSQGPILNTEAFF
DNA: TGTGCCAGCAGCTTATCCCAGGGCCCCATCTTGAACACTGAAGCTTTCTTT

D: NA
V: TRBV15
J: TRBJ1-5
size: NA
CDR3: CATSRDPGGNQPQHF
DNA: TGTGCCACCAGCAGAGATCCTGGCGGAAATCAGCCCCAGCATTTT

D: TRBD1
V: TRBV24-1
J: TRBJ2-4
size: NA
CDR3: CATSDLGDRGGIQYF
DNA: TGTGCCACCAGTGATTTGGGTGACAGGGGTGGCATTCAGTACTTC

D: TRBD1
V: TRBV6-1
J: TRBJ1-5
size: NA
CDR3: CASSEIENRGLSNQPQHF
DNA: TGTGCCAGCAGTGAAATTGAAAACAGGGGACTTAGCAATCAGCCCCAGCATTTT

D: NA
V: TRBV5-4
J: TRBJ1-1
size: once
CDR3: CASSSLLGVDTEAFF
DNA: TGTGCCAGCAGCTCCCTCCTAGGGGTGGACACTGAAGCTTTCTTT

D: NA
V: TRBV28
J: TRBJ1-2
size: NA
CDR3: CASSFAGVRYGYTF
DNA: TGTGCCAGCAGTTTTGCGGGGGTTCGCTATGGCTACACCTTC

D: NA
V: TRBV19
J: TRBJ1-4
size: NA
CDR3: CASSTDTTGNEKLFF
DNA: TGTGCCAGTAGTACGGACACAACCGGTAATGAAAAACTGTTTTTT

D: TRBD2
V: TRBV19
J: TRBJ2-3
size: NA
CDR3: CASSFPAGGFKNTQYF
DNA: TGTGCCAGTAGTTTCCCAGCGGGAGGGTTTAAAAATACGCAGTATTTT

D: TRBD2
V: TRBV19
J: TRBJ2-7
size: once
CDR3: CASSPGLAGYEQYF
DNA: TGTGCCAGTAGTCCTGGACTAGCGGGCTACGAGCAGTACTTC

D: NA
V: TRBV30
J: TRBJ2-1
size: NA
CDR3: CAWSILQGNEQFF
DNA: TGTGCCTGGAGTATTCTTCAGGGCAATGAGCAGTTCTTC

D: TRBD1
V: TRBV7-2
J: TRBJ2-7
size: NA
CDR3: CATRTGLYEQYF
DNA: TGTGCCACCCGGACAGGGTTGTACGAGCAGTACTTC

D: TRBD2
V: TRBV7-6
J: TRBJ2-1
size: NA
CDR3: CASSEGLAGGNEQFF
DNA: TGTGCCAGCAGCGAGGGACTAGCGGGTGGAAATGAGCAGTTCTTC

D: NA
V: TRBV9
J: TRBJ2-7
size: NA
CDR3: CASSTWGSSYEQYF
DNA: TGTGCCAGCAGCACCTGGGGCAGCTCCTACGAGCAGTACTTC

D: TRBD1
V: TRBV27
J: TRBJ1-2
size: NA
CDR3: CASSYIGGGSYGYTF
DNA: TGTGCCAGCAGTTATATAGGGGGCGGTAGCTATGGCTACACCTTC

D: NA
V: TRBV19
J: TRBJ2-1
size: NA
CDR3: CASTSRVYNEQFF
DNA: TGTGCCAGTACTTCCCGGGTTTACAATGAGCAGTTCTTC

D: NA
V: TRBV9
J: TRBJ1-2
size: NA
CDR3: CASSVSGYGYTF
DNA: TGTGCCAGCAGCGTATCAGGCTATGGCTACACCTTC

D: TRBD2
V: TRBV4-3
J: TRBJ2-7
size: NA
CDR3: CASSQLAGRYEQYF
DNA: TGCGCCAGCAGCCAACTAGCGGGGCGCTACGAGCAGTACTTC

D: NA
V: TRBV9
J: TRBJ2-1
size: NA
CDR3: CASSVAFDNEQFF
DNA: TGTGCCAGCAGCGTAGCTTTCGACAATGAGCAGTTCTTC

D: NA
V: TRBV12-3/TRBV12-4
J: TRBJ2-7
size: NA
CDR3: CASSPLATGEQYF
DNA: TGTGCCAGCAGCCCTCTGGCCACGGGGGAGCAGTACTTC

D: NA
V: TRBV7-2
J: TRBJ2-5
size: NA
CDR3: CASSLATGVVQETQYF
DNA: TGTGCCAGCAGCTTAGCCACGGGAGTGGTTCAGGAGACCCAGTACTTC

D: NA
V: TRBV6-1
J: TRBJ2-5
size: NA
CDR3: CASSDGRLIEETQYF
DNA: TGTGCCAGCAGTGATGGAAGACTAATTGAAGAGACCCAGTACTTC